The clone carrying this T cell receptor (beta chain) was counted at least ten times. CDR1 is LNHNV, CDR2 YYDKDF, per germline (reference sequence). This CDR3 contains 16 residues. Losses at the gene ends were 0 bases for V and 6 bases for J; bases not matched to a gene: 3. This specimen belongs to a study of blood T cell repertoires in COVID-19. Background on the study: Material from acute and convalescent COVID-19 was sourced from the United States, Italy and Spain. Nucleic acid was either cDNA or gDNA, and it came from T cells, B-cell-depleted T cells, or PBMCs.

As processed by the authors: Researchers report that nucleated cell counts were estimated from reference gene primer amplification. TCRdb's copy holds only in-frame clones and misses some; the assay was immunoSEQ multiplex PCR. V, J and clone size are taken as reported in that table, and D and trimming were inferred from the DNA itself. This sample has under 170,000 clones, with 70% to 90% found just once. The TCR originated in a man in his 70s with acute or convalescent COVID-19. V and J are TRBV15 and TRBJ2-1; 12 bases line up with TRBD2. Sequenced material: peripheral blood. CDR3 residues: CATSRESLAGGNEQFF. CDR3 DNA sequence: TGTGCCACCAGCAGAGAGTCACTAGCGGGAGGCAATGAGCAGTTCTTC.